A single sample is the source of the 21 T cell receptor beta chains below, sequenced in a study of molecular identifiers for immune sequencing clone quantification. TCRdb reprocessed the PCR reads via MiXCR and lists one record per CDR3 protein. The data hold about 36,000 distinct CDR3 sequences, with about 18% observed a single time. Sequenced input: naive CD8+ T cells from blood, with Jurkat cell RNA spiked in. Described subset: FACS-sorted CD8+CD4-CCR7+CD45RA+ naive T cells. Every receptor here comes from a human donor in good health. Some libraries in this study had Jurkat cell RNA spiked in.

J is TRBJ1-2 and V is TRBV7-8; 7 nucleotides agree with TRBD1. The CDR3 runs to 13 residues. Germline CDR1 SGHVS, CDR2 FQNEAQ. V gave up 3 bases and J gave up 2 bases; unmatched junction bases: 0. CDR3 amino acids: CASSLGQNYGYTF. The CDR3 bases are TGTGCCAGCAGCTTGGGACAGAACTATGGCTACACCTTC.

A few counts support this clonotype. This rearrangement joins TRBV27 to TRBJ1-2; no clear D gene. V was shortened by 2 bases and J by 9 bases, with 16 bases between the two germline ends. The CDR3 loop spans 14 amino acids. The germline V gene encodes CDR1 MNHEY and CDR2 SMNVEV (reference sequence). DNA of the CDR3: TGTGCCAGCAGTTTAACTTTCCGGCATGGGCGCTACACCTTC. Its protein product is CASSLTFRHGRYTF.

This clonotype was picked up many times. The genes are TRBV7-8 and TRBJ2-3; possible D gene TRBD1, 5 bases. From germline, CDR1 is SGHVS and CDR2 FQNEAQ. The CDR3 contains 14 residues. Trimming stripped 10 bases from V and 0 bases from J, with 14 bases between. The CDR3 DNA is TGTGCCACGTATGAGACAGTGAGCACAGATACGCAGTATTTT. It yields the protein CATYETVSTDTQYF.

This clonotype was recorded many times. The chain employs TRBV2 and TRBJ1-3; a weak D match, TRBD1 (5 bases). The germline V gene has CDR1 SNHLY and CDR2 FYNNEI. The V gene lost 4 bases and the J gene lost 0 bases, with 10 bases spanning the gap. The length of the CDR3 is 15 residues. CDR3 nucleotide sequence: TGTGCCAGCAGTGCAGGGAGAAACTCTGGAAACACCATATATTTT. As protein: CASSAGRNSGNTIYF.

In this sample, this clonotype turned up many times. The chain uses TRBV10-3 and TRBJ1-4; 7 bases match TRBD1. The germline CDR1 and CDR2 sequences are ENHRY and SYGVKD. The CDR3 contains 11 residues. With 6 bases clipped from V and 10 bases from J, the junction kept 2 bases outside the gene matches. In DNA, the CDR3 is TGTGCCATCAGAACAGGGGCAAAACTGTTTTTT. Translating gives CAIRTGAKLFF.

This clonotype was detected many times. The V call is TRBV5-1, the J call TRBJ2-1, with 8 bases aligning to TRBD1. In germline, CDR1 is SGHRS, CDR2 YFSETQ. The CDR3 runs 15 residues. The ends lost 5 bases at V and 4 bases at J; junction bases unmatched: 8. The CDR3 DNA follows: TGCGCCAGCAGGTACTCGGGACAGGAATACAATGAGCAGTTCTTC. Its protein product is CASRYSGQEYNEQFF.

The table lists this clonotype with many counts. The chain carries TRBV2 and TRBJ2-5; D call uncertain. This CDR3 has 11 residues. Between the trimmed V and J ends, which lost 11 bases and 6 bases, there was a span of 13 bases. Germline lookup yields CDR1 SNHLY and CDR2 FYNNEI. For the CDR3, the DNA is TGTGCCTTTCAGACGCCGCAGACCCAGTACTTC. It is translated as CAFQTPQTQYF.

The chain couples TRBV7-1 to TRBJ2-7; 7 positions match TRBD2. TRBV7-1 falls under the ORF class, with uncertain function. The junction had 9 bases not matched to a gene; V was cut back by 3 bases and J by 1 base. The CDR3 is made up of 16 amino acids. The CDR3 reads CASSSTGGRTSYEQYF. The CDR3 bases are TGTGCCAGCAGCTCGACGGGCGGGAGAACATCCTACGAGCAGTACTTC.

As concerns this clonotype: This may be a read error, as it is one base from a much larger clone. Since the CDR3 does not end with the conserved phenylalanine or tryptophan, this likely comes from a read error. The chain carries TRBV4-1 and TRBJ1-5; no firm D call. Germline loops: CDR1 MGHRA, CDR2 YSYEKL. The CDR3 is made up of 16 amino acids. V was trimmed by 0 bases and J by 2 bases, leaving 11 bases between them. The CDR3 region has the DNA TGCGCCAGCAGCCAAGATACGGTTATTCGCAATCAGCCCCAGCATTAT. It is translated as CASSQDTVIRNQPQHY.

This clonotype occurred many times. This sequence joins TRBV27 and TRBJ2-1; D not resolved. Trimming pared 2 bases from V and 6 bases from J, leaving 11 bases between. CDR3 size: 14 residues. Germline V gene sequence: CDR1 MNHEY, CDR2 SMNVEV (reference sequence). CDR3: CASSLDGPPNEQFF. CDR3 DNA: TGTGCCAGCAGTTTAGATGGTCCCCCCAATGAGCAGTTCTTC.

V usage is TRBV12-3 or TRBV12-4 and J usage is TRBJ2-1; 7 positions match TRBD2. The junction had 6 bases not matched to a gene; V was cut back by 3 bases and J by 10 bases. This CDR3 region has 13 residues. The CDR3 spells CASSFGRLEEQFF. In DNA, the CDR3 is TGTGCCAGCAGTTTCGGGAGGCTGGAGGAGCAGTTCTTC.

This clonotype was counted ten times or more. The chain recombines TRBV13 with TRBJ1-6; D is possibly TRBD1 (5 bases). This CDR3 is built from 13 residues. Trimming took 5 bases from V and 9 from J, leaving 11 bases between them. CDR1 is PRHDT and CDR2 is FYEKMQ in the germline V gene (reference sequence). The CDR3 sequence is CASSLRGGSPLHF. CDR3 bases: TGTGCCAGCAGCCTCCGCGGGGGTTCACCCCTCCACTTT.

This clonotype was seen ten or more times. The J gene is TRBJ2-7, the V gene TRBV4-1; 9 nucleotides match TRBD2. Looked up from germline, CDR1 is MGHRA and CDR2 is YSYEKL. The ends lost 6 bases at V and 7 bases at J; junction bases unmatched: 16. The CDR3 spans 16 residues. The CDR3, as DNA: TGCGCCAGCAGTCCCCAGTGGGCGGGAGGGCCGAGGGAGCAGTACTTC. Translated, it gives CASSPQWAGGPREQYF.

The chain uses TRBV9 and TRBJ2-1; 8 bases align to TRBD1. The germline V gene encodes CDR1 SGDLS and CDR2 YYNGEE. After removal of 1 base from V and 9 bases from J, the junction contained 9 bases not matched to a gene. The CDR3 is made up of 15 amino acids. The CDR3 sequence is CASSVRLTTGGEQFF. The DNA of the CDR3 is TGTGCCAGCAGCGTACGACTGACTACAGGGGGTGAGCAGTTCTTC.

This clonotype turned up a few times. CDR3 region: CASSLPDYEQYF. CDR3 nucleotides: TGTGCCAGCAGTCTACCTGACTACGAGCAGTACTTC. V usage is TRBV28 and J usage is TRBJ2-7; D not certain. CDR1 is MDHEN, CDR2 SYDVKM, per germline. V was cut by 5 bases and J by 3 bases, with 8 bases left in between. The CDR3 length is 12 residues.

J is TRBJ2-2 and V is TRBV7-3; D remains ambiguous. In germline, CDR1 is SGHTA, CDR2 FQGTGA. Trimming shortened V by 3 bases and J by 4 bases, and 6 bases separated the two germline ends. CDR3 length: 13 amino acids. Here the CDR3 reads CASSLLITGELFF. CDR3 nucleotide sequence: TGTGCCAGCAGCTTGTTGATCACCGGGGAGCTGTTTTTT.

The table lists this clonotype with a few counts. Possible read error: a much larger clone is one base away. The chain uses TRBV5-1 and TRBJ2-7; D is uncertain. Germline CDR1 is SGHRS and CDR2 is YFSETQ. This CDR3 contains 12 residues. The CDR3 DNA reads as TGCGCCAGCAGCTTGGGGAAGAGCGAGCAGTGCTTC. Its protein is CASSLGKSEQCF.

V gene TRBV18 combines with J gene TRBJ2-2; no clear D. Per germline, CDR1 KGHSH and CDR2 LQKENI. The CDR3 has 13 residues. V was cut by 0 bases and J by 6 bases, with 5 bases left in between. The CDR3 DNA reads TGTGCCAGCTCACCACCGATTGCCGGGGAGCTGTTTTTT. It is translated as CASSPPIAGELFF. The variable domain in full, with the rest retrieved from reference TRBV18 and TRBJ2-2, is NAGVMQNPRHLVRRRGQEARLRCSPMKGHSHVYWYRQLPEEGLKFMVYLQKENIIDESGMPKERFSAEFPKEGPSILRIQQVVRGDSAAYFCASSPPIAGELFFGEGSRLTVL.

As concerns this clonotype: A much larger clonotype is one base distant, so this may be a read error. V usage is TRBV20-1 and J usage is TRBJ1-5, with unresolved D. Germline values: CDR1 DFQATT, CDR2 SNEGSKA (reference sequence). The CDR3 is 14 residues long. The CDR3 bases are TGCAGTGCTAGAGATGGCTATAGCAATCAGCACCAGCATTTT. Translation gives CSARDGYSNQHQHF.

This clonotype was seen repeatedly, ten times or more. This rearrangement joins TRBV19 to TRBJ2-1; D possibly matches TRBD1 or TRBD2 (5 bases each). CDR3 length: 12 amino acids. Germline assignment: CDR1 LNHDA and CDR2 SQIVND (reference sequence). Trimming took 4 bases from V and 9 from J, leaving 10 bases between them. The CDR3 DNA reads TGTGCCAGTAGTACGGGGCTAACTGAGCAGTTCTTC. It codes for CASSTGLTEQFF.

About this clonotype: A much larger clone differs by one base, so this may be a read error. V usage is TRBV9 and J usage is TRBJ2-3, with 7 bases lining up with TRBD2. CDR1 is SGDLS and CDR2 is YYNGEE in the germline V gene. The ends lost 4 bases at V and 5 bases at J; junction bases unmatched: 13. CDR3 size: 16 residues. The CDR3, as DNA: TGTGCCAGCAGCCCCCCACTAGCGAGAGTCGTAGATACGCAGTATTTT. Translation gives CASSPPLARVVDTQYF.